Listed here are 17 T cell receptor beta chains from one sample, sequenced in a study of blood T cell repertoires in COVID-19. The table came from immunoSEQ multiplex PCR; TCRdb's copy has only in-frame clones and leaves some out. The data hold approximately 91,000 clones, with 87% observed a single time. Sequencing was performed on peripheral blood. The receptors stem from a man aged 65-85 years with acute or convalescent COVID-19.

V gene TRBV4-1 combines with J gene TRBJ1-2, with D tentatively TRBD1 (5 bases). Germline assignment: CDR1 MGHRA and CDR2 YSYEKL. V shed 0 bases and J shed 8 bases, with 16 bases lying between them. The CDR3 totals 15 residues. CDR3: CASSQEMRPEGGYTF. CDR3 DNA sequence: TGCGCCAGCAGCCAAGAGATGCGCCCGGAGGGGGGCTACACCTTC.

This rearrangement joins TRBV28 to TRBJ2-4; TRBD1 matches at 7 bases. V was pared by 5 bases and J by 4 bases, with 8 bases of the junction left unmatched. The CDR3 runs to 15 residues. In germline, CDR1 is MDHEN, CDR2 SYDVKM. The CDR3 DNA is TGTGCCAGCAGTCCCCCCCCGGGACAGAAAAACATTCAGTACTTC. Protein sequence: CASSPPPGQKNIQYF.

The rearrangement links TRBV14 to TRBJ1-3; weak D call: TRBD1 (6 bases). Germline CDR1 reads SGHDN; CDR2 reads FVKESK. The CDR3 is 13 residues long. The V and J ends lost 8 bases and 2 bases respectively, with 10 bases between them. The CDR3 is CASFRDTGNTIYF. The CDR3 region has the DNA TGTGCCAGCTTCCGGGACACTGGAAACACCATATATTTT.

The chain employs TRBV5-1 and TRBJ1-1, with a weak D call TRBD1 (6 bases). With 2 bases removed from V and 5 bases from J, the gap between germline ends came to 16 bases. In germline, CDR1 is SGHRS, CDR2 YFSETQ. The CDR3 totals 15 residues. DNA for the CDR3: TGCGCCAGCAGCTTTACAGGGTCGGTCGGTACTGAAGCTTTCTTT. Its protein is CASSFTGSVGTEAFF. Drawing the rest from reference TRBV5-1 and TRBJ1-1, the complete variable domain is KAGVTQTPRYLIKTRGQQVTLSCSPISGHRSVSWYQQTPGQGLQFLFEYFSETQRNKGNFPGRFSGRQFSNSRSEMNVSTLELGDSALYLCASSFTGSVGTEAFFGQGTRLTVV.

The chain employs TRBV6-2 or TRBV6-3 and TRBJ2-4; D ambiguous. The V end lost 5 bases, the J end lost 9 bases, and 11 bases lay between the germline ends. Looked up from germline, CDR1 is MNHEY and CDR2 is SVGEGT. The CDR3 totals 12 residues. CDR3: CASSEVGSIQYF. CDR3 bases: TGTGCCAGCAGTGAGGTTGGAAGCATTCAGTACTTC.

The rearrangement joins TRBV6-5 to TRBJ1-5; the D is unclear. The CDR3 has 13 residues. The V and J ends lost 5 bases and 1 base respectively, with 6 bases between them. The germline V gene encodes CDR1 MNHEY and CDR2 SVGAGI. The CDR3 DNA follows: TGTGCCAGCAGTCCGAGAAGCAATCAGCCCCAGCATTTT. This translates into CASSPRSNQPQHF.

The rearrangement joins TRBV28 to TRBJ1-2; no clear D. The V and J ends lost 5 bases and 3 bases respectively, with 19 bases between them. This CDR3 has 16 residues. CDR1 is MDHEN, CDR2 SYDVKM, per germline. CDR3 residues: CASSPRPGLGDYGYTF. CDR3 sequence (DNA): TGTGCCAGCAGTCCCCGTCCCGGACTGGGTGACTATGGCTACACCTTC.

The V and J genes are TRBV15 and TRBJ1-2; TRBD1 matches 8 bases. CDR1 LNHNV and CDR2 YYDKDF come from the germline V gene (reference sequence). The CDR3 covers 13 residues. V was pared by 6 bases and J by 4 bases, with 4 bases of the junction left unmatched. CDR3 coding DNA: TGTGCCACCAGGGAAACAGGGGGCTATGGCTACACCTTC. It codes for CATRETGGYGYTF.

The chain joins TRBV10-3 to TRBJ2-7, with a weak D call TRBD1 (6 bases). The germline V and J ends were trimmed by 7 bases and 7 bases, with 20 bases remaining between them. The CDR3 is 14 residues long. From germline, CDR1 is ENHRY and CDR2 SYGVKD. CDR3 in DNA: TGTGCCATCAATTCCGGGACAAGGCCCGAAGAGCAGTACGTC. Translating gives CAINSGTRPEEQYV.

This chain joins TRBV7-8 and TRBJ2-6; 9 nucleotides match TRBD2. V shed 6 bases and J 0 bases; nucleotides not matched to a gene: 6. Germline V CDR1 and CDR2: SGHVS, FQNEAQ. The CDR3 extends over 17 amino acids. CDR3 DNA: TGTGCCAGCAGTTTTAGCGGGGGCCTCTCTGGGGCCAACGTCCTGACTTTC. Protein product: CASSFSGGLSGANVLTF.

The rearrangement uses TRBV7-2 and TRBJ1-2; D unresolved. V shed 1 base and J shed 0 bases, with 12 bases lying between them. This CDR3 has 16 amino acids. Per the germline V gene, CDR1 is SGHTA and CDR2 is FQGNSA. Here the CDR3 reads CASSLDNLGANYGYTF. For the CDR3, the DNA is TGTGCCAGCAGCTTAGACAATTTAGGAGCTAACTATGGCTACACCTTC.

This chain connects TRBV5-4 to TRBJ2-5; tentative D call: TRBD2 (6 bases). Germline CDR1 is SGHNT and CDR2 is YYREEE (reference sequence). V was pared by 4 bases and J by 5 bases, with 18 bases between. The CDR3 consists of 15 residues. CDR3 amino acids: CASSRTGVGPETQYF. The CDR3 coding sequence is TGTGCCAGCAGCCGGACGGGGGTAGGGCCTGAGACCCAGTACTTC. The full variable domain, rest sourced from reference TRBV5-4 and TRBJ2-5, is ETGVTQSPTHLIKTRGQQVTLRCSSQSGHNTVSWYQQALGQGPQFIFQYYREEENGRGNFPPRFSGLQFPNYSSELNVNALELDDSALYLCASSRTGVGPETQYFGPGTRLLVL.

This chain connects TRBV24-1 to TRBJ2-5; possibly TRBD2 for D (7 bases). The germline gives CDR1 KGHDR, CDR2 SFDVKD. Trimming cost V 6 bases and J 5 bases, with 18 bases left between them. CDR3 length equals 15 residues. This chain's CDR3 is CATSSYGGPDETQYF. As DNA, the CDR3 is TGTGCCACCAGTAGTTACGGGGGGCCGGATGAGACCCAGTACTTC.

CDR3 nucleotide sequence: TGTGCCAGCAGCGTAAACCCCCCGGGGGTACTGAGCTCCTATAATTCACCCCTCCACTTT. Translated, it gives CASSVNPPGVLSSYNSPLHF. The genes are TRBV9 and TRBJ1-6, with TRBD1 as a possible D gene (5 bases). Trimming shortened V by 1 base and J by 0 bases, and 20 bases separated the two germline ends. The CDR3 is 20 amino acids. CDR1 is SGDLS and CDR2 is YYNGEE in the germline V gene.

The rearrangement joins TRBV3-1 (or the pseudogene TRBV3-2) to TRBJ2-3; 7 bases fit TRBD2. V dropped 4 bases and J dropped 3; count of bases not matched to a gene: 7. Germline CDR1 reads LGHDT; CDR2 reads YNNKEL (reference sequence). The CDR3 extends over 15 amino acids. The CDR3 sequence: CASSPTDGGTDTQYF. CDR3 bases: TGTGCCAGCAGCCCCACGGACGGGGGGACAGATACGCAGTATTTT.

The chain couples TRBV29-1 to TRBJ2-5, with D tentatively TRBD1 (5 bases). V was cut by 6 bases and J by 5 bases, with 19 bases left in between. This CDR3 region has 14 residues. Germline-derived CDR1 and CDR2 are SQVTM and ANQGSEA. CDR3 nucleotides: TGCAGCGTAGACGACAGTACCAAGGGGGAGACCCAGTACTTC. Amino acids: CSVDDSTKGETQYF.

The rearrangement joins TRBV27 to TRBJ1-6; the match to TRBD1 covers 7 bases. The CDR3 loop spans 17 amino acids. Germline V lookup: CDR1 MNHEY, CDR2 SMNVEV (reference sequence). J lost 2 bases, V lost 1 base, and 5 bases had no gene match. The CDR3 DNA is TGTGCCAGCAGTTTATGGAACAGGGGCGCCTATAATTCACCCCTCCACTTT. Its translation: CASSLWNRGAYNSPLHF.